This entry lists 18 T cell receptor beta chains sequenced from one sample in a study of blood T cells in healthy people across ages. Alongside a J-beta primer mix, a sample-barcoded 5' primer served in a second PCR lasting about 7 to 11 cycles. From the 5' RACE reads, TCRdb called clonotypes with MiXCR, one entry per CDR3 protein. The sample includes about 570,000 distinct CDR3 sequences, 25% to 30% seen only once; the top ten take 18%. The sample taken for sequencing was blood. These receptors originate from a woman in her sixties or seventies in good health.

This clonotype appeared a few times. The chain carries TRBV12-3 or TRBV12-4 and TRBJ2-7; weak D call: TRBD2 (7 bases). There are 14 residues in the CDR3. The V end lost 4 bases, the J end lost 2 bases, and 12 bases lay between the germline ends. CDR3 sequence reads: CASSSRGGTYEQYF. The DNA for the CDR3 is TGTGCCAGCAGTTCGAGGGGGGGCACCTACGAGCAGTACTTC.

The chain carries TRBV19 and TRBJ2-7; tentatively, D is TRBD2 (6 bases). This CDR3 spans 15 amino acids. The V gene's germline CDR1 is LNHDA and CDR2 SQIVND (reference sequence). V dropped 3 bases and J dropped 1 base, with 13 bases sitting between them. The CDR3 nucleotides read TGTGCCAGTAGTATTTCGGGGGTGGGGTCCTACGAGCAGTACTTC. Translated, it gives CASSISGVGSYEQYF.

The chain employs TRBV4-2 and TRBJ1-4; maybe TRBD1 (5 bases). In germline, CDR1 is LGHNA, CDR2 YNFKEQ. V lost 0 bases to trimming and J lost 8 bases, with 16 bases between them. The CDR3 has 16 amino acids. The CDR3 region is CASSQEGGGGREKLFF. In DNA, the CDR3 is TGTGCCAGCAGCCAAGAAGGTGGGGGTGGGCGCGAAAAACTGTTTTTT.

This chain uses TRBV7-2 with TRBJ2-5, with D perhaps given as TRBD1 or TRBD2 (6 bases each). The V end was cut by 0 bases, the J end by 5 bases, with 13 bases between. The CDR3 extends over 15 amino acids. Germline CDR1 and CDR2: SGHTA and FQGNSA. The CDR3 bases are TGTGCCAGCAGCTTAGCGGGGGGCGGCTATGAGACCCAGTACTTC. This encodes CASSLAGGGYETQYF.

CDR3 DNA: TGTGCCAGCAGTCTCAGGGGAGGGTCGCACCGAGAGACCCAGTACTTC. Translating gives CASSLRGGSHRETQYF. V usage is TRBV27 and J usage is TRBJ2-5, with TRBD2 as a possible D gene (7 bases). V gave up 5 bases and J gave up 4 bases, with 20 bases separating them. Per the germline V gene, CDR1 is MNHEY and CDR2 is SMNVEV (reference sequence). There are 16 residues in the CDR3.

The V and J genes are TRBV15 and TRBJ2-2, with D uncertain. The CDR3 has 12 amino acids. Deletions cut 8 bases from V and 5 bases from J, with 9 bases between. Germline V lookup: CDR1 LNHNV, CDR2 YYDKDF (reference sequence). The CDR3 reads CATARRTGELFF. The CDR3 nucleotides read TGTGCCACCGCCCGAAGGACCGGGGAGCTGTTTTTT.

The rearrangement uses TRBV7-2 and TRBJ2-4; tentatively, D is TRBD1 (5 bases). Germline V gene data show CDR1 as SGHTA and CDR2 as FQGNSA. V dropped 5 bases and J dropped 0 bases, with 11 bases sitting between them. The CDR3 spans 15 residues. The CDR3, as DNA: TGTGCCAGCAGCCCGACAGACCTAGCCAAAAACATTCAGTACTTC. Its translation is CASSPTDLAKNIQYF. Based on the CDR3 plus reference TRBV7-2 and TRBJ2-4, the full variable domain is GAGVSQSPSNKVTEKGKDVELRCDPISGHTALYWYRQSLGQGLEFLIYFQGNSAPDKSGLPSDRFSAERTGGSVSTLTIQRTQQEDSAVYLCASSPTDLAKNIQYFGAGTRLSVL.

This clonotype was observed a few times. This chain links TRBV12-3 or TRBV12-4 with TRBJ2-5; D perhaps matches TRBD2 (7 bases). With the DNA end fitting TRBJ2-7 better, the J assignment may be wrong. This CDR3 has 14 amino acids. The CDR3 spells CASSLRGGRNEQYF. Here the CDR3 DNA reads TGTGCCAGCAGCCTAAGGGGGGGCCGCAACGAGCAGTACTTC.

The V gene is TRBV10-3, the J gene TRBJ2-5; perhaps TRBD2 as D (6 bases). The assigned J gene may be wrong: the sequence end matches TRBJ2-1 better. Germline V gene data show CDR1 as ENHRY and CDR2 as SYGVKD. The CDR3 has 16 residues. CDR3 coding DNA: TGTGCCATCAGCGCCCCGGCGGGGCACCTCTACAATGAGCAGTTCTTC. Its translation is CAISAPAGHLYNEQFF.

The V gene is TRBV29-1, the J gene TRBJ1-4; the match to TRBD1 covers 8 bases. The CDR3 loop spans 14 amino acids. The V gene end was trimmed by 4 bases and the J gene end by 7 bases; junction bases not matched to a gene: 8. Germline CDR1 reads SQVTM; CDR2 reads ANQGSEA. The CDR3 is CSVGPGGNGEKLFF. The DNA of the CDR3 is TGCAGCGTTGGGCCAGGGGGCAACGGTGAAAAACTGTTTTTT.

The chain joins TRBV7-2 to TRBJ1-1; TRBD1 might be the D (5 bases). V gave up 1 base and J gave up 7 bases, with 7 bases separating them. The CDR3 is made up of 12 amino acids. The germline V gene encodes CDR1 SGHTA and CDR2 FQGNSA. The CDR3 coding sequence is TGTGCCAGCAGCTTAGTCAGGGTTGAAGCTTTCTTT. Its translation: CASSLVRVEAFF.

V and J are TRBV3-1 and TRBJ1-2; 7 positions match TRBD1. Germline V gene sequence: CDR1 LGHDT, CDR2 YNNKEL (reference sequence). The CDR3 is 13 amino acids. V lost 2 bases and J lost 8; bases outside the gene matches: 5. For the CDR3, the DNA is TGTGCCAGCAGCCAAAGGACAGGCCCGGGCTACACCTTC. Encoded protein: CASSQRTGPGYTF.

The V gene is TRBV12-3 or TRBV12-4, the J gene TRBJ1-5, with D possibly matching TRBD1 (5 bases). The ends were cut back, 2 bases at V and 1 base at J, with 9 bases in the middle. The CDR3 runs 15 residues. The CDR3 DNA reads TGTGCCAGCAGTTTACGGGACGGGAGCAATCAGCCCCAGCATTTT. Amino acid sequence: CASSLRDGSNQPQHF.

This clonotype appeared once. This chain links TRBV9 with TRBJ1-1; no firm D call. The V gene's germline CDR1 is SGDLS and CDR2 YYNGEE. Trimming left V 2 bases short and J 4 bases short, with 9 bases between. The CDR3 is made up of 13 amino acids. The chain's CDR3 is CASSVISGTEAFF. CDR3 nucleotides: TGTGCCAGCAGCGTGATCTCGGGCACTGAAGCTTTCTTT. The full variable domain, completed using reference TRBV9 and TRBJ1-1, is DSGVTQTPKHLITATGQRVTLRCSPRSGDLSVYWYQQSLDQGLQFLIQYYNGEERAKGNILERFSAQQFPDLHSELNLSSLELGDSALYFCASSVISGTEAFFGQGTRLTVV.

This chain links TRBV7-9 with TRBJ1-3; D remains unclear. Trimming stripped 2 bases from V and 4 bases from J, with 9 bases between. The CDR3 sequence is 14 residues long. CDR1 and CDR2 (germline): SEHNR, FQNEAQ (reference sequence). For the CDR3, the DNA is TGTGCCAGCAGCTTATGGCCCCCAGGAAACACCATATATTTT. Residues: CASSLWPPGNTIYF. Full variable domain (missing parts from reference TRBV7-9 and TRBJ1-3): DTGVSQNPRHKITKRGQNVTFRCDPISEHNRLYWYRQTLGQGPEFLTYFQNEAQLEKSRLLSDRFSAERPKGSFSTLEIQRTEQGDSAMYLCASSLWPPGNTIYFGEGSWLTVV.

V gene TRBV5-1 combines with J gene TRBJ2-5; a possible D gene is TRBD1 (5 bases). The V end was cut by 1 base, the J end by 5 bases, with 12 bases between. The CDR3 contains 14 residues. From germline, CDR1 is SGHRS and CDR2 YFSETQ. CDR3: CASSLPSGSETQYF. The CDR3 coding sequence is TGCGCCAGCAGCTTGCCTTCAGGGTCCGAGACCCAGTACTTC.

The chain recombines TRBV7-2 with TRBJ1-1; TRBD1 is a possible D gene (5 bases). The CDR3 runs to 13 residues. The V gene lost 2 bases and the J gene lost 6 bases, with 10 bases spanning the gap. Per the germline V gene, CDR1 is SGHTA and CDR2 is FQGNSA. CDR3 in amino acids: CASSLSREAEAFF. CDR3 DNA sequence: TGTGCCAGCAGCTTATCCAGGGAGGCTGAAGCTTTCTTT.

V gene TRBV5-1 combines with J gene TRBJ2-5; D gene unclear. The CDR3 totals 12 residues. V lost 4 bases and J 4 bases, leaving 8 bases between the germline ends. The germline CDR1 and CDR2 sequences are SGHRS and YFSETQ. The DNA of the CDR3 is TGCGCCAGCAGCGCAGACCGAGAGACCCAGTACTTC. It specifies CASSADRETQYF.